What follows are 13 T cell receptor beta chains derived from one specimen sequenced in a study of OX40 agonist ivuxolimab in advanced cancers. Assay used: immunoSEQ multiplex PCR; TCRdb lists only in-frame clones, some missing. Of about 18,000 clones in the sample, around 78% were seen once. This specimen consisted of CD4+ or CD8+ T cells sorted from blood, obtained in a trial of the OX40 agonist ivuxolimab. These receptors came from an adult with an advanced solid tumor such as melanoma, head and neck, liver or kidney cancer.

V is TRBV28 and J is TRBJ2-1, with 9 bases that match TRBD2. Trimming removed 11 bases from V and 7 bases from J; junction bases left unmatched: 15. Germline V CDR1 and CDR2: MDHEN, SYDVKM. The CDR3 has 15 amino acids. The chain's CDR3 is CAFSRGGRGRNEQFF. In DNA form, the CDR3 reads TGTGCCTTTTCAAGGGGCGGGAGGGGGAGGAATGAGCAGTTCTTC.

The CDR3 spells CASSWTLTNEKLFF. The CDR3 DNA reads TGTGCCAGCAGTTGGACCCTTACAAATGAAAAACTGTTTTTT. The J gene is TRBJ1-4, the V gene TRBV6-5, with no clear D. V was clipped by 4 bases and J by 5 bases, with 11 bases between them. CDR3 length: 14 amino acids. Germline assignment: CDR1 MNHEY and CDR2 SVGAGI.

This clone was detected only once. This sequence joins TRBV9 and TRBJ1-2, with a tentative D call TRBD1 (6 bases). The CDR3 extends over 13 amino acids. Per germline, CDR1 SGDLS and CDR2 YYNGEE. The V end lost 3 bases, the J end lost 4 bases, and 10 bases lay between the germline ends. The CDR3: CASSGGQIYGYTF. CDR3 bases: TGTGCCAGCAGCGGAGGACAGATCTATGGCTACACCTTC.

The chain is built from TRBV14 and TRBJ2-1; maybe TRBD2 (5 bases). The CDR3 length is 15 residues. V was shortened by 3 bases and J by 6 bases, with 15 bases between the two germline ends. The germline V gene has CDR1 SGHDN and CDR2 FVKESK. CDR3 DNA: TGTGCCAGCAGCCAGAGGGTCCCCCTGTCCAATGAGCAGTTCTTC. It encodes CASSQRVPLSNEQFF. The whole variable domain, filled in from reference TRBV14 and TRBJ2-1, reads EAGVTQFPSHSVIEKGQTVTLRCDPISGHDNLYWYRRVMGKEIKFLLHFVKESKQDESGMPNNRFLAERTGGTYSTLKVQPAELEDSGVYFCASSQRVPLSNEQFFGPGTRLTVL.

The rearrangement links TRBV7-8 to TRBJ2-3; D unclear. CDR1 is SGHVS, CDR2 FQNEAQ, per germline. This CDR3 has 13 amino acids. V was clipped by 1 base and J by 0 bases, with 2 bases between them. CDR3 nucleotides: TGTGCCAGCAGCTTAGGAAGCACAGATACGCAGTATTTT. Its translation is CASSLGSTDTQYF.

The CDR3 region has the DNA TGCAGCGCGACTGTAACCGGGGAGCTGTTTTTT. Its translation: CSATVTGELFF. V gene TRBV29-1 combines with J gene TRBJ2-2, with D hard to call. The germline CDR1 and CDR2 sequences are SQVTM and ANQGSEA. The CDR3 extends over 11 amino acids. Trimming pared 7 bases from V and 5 bases from J, leaving 8 bases between.

V and J are TRBV15 and TRBJ2-2, with 7 bases aligning to TRBD1. The germline V gene encodes CDR1 LNHNV and CDR2 YYDKDF (reference sequence). Germline trimming cut 0 bases from V and 3 bases from J; bases unmatched to any gene: 7. The CDR3 totals 17 residues. The DNA of the CDR3 is TGTGCCACCAGCAGAGAACTACGGGACAGTTACACCGGGGAGCTGTTTTTT. Protein product: CATSRELRDSYTGELFF.

The gene calls are TRBV7-2 and TRBJ2-2, with 10 positions matching TRBD1. The CDR3 spans 16 residues. The ends lost 5 bases at V and 5 bases at J; junction bases unmatched: 8. The germline V gene has CDR1 SGHTA and CDR2 FQGNSA. The CDR3 loop is CASSLVGTGETGELFF. Written as DNA, the CDR3 is TGTGCCAGCAGCCTCGTTGGGACAGGGGAAACCGGGGAGCTGTTTTTT.

This chain connects TRBV9 to TRBJ2-7; 9 bases match TRBD1. The CDR3 consists of 14 residues. Per germline, CDR1 SGDLS and CDR2 YYNGEE. Unmatched junction bases numbered 4, after V lost 4 bases and J lost 2 bases. The CDR3 sequence: CASSPGQGTYEQYF. The CDR3 coding sequence is TGTGCCAGCAGCCCGGGACAGGGAACCTACGAGCAGTACTTC.

V gene TRBV7-9 combines with J gene TRBJ1-3; a weak D match, TRBD1 (5 bases). The V gene lost 4 bases and the J gene lost 1 base, with 11 bases spanning the gap. The CDR3 covers 15 residues. The germline V gene has CDR1 SEHNR and CDR2 FQNEAQ (reference sequence). As DNA, the CDR3 is TGTGCCAGCAGCTCCCGGGACTCTTCTGGAAACACCATATATTTT. This sequence encodes CASSSRDSSGNTIYF.

The chain uses TRBV25-1 and TRBJ1-5; a possible D gene is TRBD1 (5 bases). Trimming cost V 8 bases and J 7 bases, with 12 bases left between them. This CDR3 is built from 12 residues. Germline assignment: CDR1 MGHDK and CDR2 SYGVNS. In DNA form, the CDR3 reads TGTGCCAGCTCCCTGGGGGGGCAGCCCCAGCATTTT. Its protein product is CASSLGGQPQHF.

The J gene is TRBJ2-3, the V gene TRBV2; the D is unclear. The V and J ends lost 1 base and 14 bases respectively, with 13 bases between them. The CDR3 extends over 12 amino acids. Germline V gives CDR1 SNHLY, CDR2 FYNNEI. CDR3 residues: CASSEVESSGYF. Here the CDR3 DNA reads TGTGCCAGCAGTGAAGTTGAATCCTCGGGGTATTTT.

The chain couples TRBV7-8 to TRBJ2-5; D tentatively fits TRBD1 or TRBD2 (5 bases each). This CDR3 contains 14 residues. Germline CDR1 is SGHVS and CDR2 is FQNEAQ. Deletions cut 6 bases from V and 5 bases from J, with 16 bases between. The CDR3 reads CASSNGGWGETQYF. CDR3 sequence (DNA): TGTGCCAGCAGTAATGGGGGTTGGGGGGAGACCCAGTACTTC. The full variable domain, completed using reference TRBV7-8 and TRBJ2-5, is GAGVSQSPRYKVAKRGQDVALRCDPISGHVSLFWYQQALGQGPEFLTYFQNEAQLDKSGLPSDRFFAERPEGSVSTLKIQRTQQEDSAVYLCASSNGGWGETQYFGPGTRLLVL.